One and the same sample provided the 6 T cell receptor beta chains below, sequenced in a study of tumor-infiltrating lymphocytes in primary liver carcinoma. From unsorted bulk tissue weighing about 17-30 mg, DNA and RNA were co-extracted. Total RNA (approximately 0.5 ug) served as template for TCR beta cDNA synthesis primed by a constant-region primer. Nested multiplex PCR, run for three rounds with slightly modified ARM-PCR, yielded TCR beta libraries. The first two PCR rounds used TRBV1-TRBV30 primers with a Cbeta primer, around 10 cycles each. TCRdb reprocessed the multiplex PCR reads with MiXCR, giving one entry per CDR3 protein. The table records about 54,000 distinct CDR3 sequences, about 80% of them present only once. The material sequenced was liver tumor tissue from sampling region 2. Noted subset: tumor region T2, inferior pole. These receptors were obtained from a man between 40 and 49 years old with primary liver carcinoma and hepatitis B virus infection.

In its sample, this clonotype was seen a few times. A much larger clone sits a single nucleotide away, making a read error possible. The chain employs TRBV28 and TRBJ1-2, with TRBD1 identical over 8 bases. The CDR3 sequence is 13 residues long. Germline V gene lookup returns CDR1 MDHEN and CDR2 SYDVKM. This CDR3 reads CAGRDRTNYDYTF. The CDR3 DNA follows: TGTGCCGGCCGGGACAGGACTAACTATGACTACACCTTC.

The chain combines TRBV2 with TRBJ1-2; TRBD1 aligns across 9 bases. Per germline, CDR1 SNHLY and CDR2 FYNNEI. CDR3 length: 13 amino acids. V trimming: 8 bases; J trimming: 7 bases; junction bases outside the gene matches: 8. Written as DNA, the CDR3 is TGTGCCAGCCGGGGACAGGGCTTATGTGGCTACACCTTC. Protein product: CASRGQGLCGYTF.

With regard to this clonotype: Since the CDR3 does not end with the conserved phenylalanine or tryptophan, this likely comes from a read error. The chain links TRBV7-8 to TRBJ2-3; 7 bases line up with TRBD1. The CDR3 contains 14 residues. Germline CDR1 and CDR2: SGHVS and FQNEAQ. This chain's CDR3 is CASRDRTSTDTQYY. CDR3 DNA sequence: TGTGCGAGCAGGGACAGAACTAGCACAGATACGCAGTATTAT.

Remarks on this clonotype: A read error is likely, as this CDR3 ends without the conserved phenylalanine or tryptophan. The rearrangement uses TRBV23-1 and TRBJ2-1; tentatively, D is TRBD2 (6 bases). TRBV23-1 is recorded as an ORF, its role being uncertain. The CDR3 is 18 amino acids. V dropped 0 bases and J dropped 3 bases, with 18 bases sitting between them. The CDR3 protein is CASSQSRKYRGGYNEQFY. The CDR3 DNA reads TGCGCCAGCAGTCAATCTCGCAAATATAGGGGAGGCTACAATGAGCAGTTCTAC.

This clonotype was seen ten or more times. This chain joins TRBV6-5 and TRBJ2-6; D is unclear. Germline assignment: CDR1 MNHEY and CDR2 SVGAGI. CDR3 length: 15 residues. V lost 5 bases, J lost 0 bases, and 8 bases lay in between. DNA for the CDR3: TGTGCCAGCAGTCCTACCCGCTCTGGGGCCAACGTCCTGACTTTC. Encoded protein: CASSPTRSGANVLTF.

The chain has TRBV6-6 and TRBJ2-7, with D possibly matching TRBD1 (6 bases). Germline CDR1 MNHNY, CDR2 SVGAGI (reference sequence). The CDR3 sequence is 15 residues long. The V end was cut by 3 bases, the J end by 0 bases, with 12 bases between. This chain's CDR3 is CASSYHRDISYEQYF. CDR3 nucleotide sequence: TGTGCCAGCAGTTATCATCGGGACATCTCCTACGAGCAGTACTTC.